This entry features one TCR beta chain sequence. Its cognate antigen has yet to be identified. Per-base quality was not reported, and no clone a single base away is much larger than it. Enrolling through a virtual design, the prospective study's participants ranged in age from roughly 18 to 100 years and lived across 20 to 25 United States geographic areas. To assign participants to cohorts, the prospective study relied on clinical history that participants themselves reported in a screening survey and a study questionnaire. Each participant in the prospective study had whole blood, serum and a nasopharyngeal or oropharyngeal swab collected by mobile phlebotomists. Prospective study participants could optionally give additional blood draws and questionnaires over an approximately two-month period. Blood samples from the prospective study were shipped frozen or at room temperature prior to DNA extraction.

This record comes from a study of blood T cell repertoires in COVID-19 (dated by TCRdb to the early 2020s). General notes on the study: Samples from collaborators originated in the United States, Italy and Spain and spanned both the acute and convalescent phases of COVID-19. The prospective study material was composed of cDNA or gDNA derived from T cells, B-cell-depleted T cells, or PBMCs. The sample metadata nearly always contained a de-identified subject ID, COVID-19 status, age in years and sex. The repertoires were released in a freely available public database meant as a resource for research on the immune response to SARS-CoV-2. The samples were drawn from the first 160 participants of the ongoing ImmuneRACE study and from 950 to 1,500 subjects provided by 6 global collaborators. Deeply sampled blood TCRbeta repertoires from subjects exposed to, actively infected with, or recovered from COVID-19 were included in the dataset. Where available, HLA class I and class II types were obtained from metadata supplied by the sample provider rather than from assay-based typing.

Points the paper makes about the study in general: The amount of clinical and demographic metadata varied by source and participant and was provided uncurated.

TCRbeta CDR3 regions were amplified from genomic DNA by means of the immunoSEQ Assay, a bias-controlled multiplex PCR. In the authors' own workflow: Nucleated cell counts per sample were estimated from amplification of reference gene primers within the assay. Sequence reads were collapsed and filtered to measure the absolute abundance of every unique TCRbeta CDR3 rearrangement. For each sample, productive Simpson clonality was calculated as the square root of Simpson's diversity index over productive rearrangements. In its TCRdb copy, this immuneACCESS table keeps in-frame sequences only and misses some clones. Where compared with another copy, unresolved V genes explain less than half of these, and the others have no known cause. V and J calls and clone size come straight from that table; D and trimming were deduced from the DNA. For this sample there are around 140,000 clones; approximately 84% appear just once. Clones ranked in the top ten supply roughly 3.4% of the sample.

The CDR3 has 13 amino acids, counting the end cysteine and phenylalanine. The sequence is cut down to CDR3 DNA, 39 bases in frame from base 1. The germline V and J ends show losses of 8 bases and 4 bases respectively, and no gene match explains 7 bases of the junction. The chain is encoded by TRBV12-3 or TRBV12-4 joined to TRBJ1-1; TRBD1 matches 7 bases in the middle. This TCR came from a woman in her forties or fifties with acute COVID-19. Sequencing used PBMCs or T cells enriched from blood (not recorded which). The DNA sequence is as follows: TGTGCCAGCGGAGGGGGCTTTGGCACTGAAGCTTTCTTT. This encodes CASGGGFGTEAFF.